This record looks at one T cell receptor (beta chain) sequence and its context. Its antigen remains undetermined. Per-base qualities were not stored, and no clone one base away is much larger. This entry comes from a study of control samples from healthy donors and cancer patients (dated by TCRdb to 2020 to 2021). Including cysteine and phenylalanine, the CDR3 has 16 amino acids. Only the CDR3 region is kept as DNA, spanning 48 bases read in frame from base 1. V is reduced by 1 base and J by 3 bases, leaving a spacing of 13 bases between them. From a lookup of the germline V gene, CDR1 and CDR2 are MNHNS and SASEGT. The library was prepared using the immunoSEQ multiplex PCR assay. The clones in this table, taken by TCRdb from immuneACCESS, are in-frame only. Not every clone is retained; where verified, under half of the shortfall comes from an unresolved V gene, and the cause of the rest is unknown. The sample contains around 190,000 clones, around nine tenths of them found a single time. Together, the top ten hold 1.4% of the sample.

This clonotype originated in a young man in good health. The specimen was blood. The V gene is TRBV6-1 and the J gene is TRBJ1-5; tentative D gene TRBD1, with 6 bases matching. The CDR3 protein: CASSEVGRGNNQPQHF. The base sequence is TGTGCCAGCAGTGAAGTGGGCAGGGGAAACAATCAGCCCCAGCATTTT.